The clone carrying this TCR beta chain was recorded at least ten times. The TCR beta CDR3 regions underwent amplification using RNA transcripts as the source. The HTBI set primed first-round TCR CDR3 RT-PCR. TCRdb redid the calling of the multiplex PCR reads with MiXCR, one entry per CDR3 protein. The data hold under 450,000 distinct CDR3 sequences, with about 17% observed a single time. A patient was excluded if there was uncontrolled infection, other autoimmune disease, pregnancy or lactation. This sample is part of a study of T cells in Graves' hyperthyroidism and ophthalmopathy. This CDR3 comprises 14 residues. V lost 6 bases to trimming and J lost 1 base; unmatched junction nucleotides: 3. Germline V gene sequence: CDR1 MDHEN, CDR2 SYDVKM.

Sequencing was carried out using blood. The clonotype originates from a woman between 25 and 40 years old with Graves' hyperthyroidism that later progressed to Graves' ophthalmopathy. J is TRBJ2-7 and V is TRBV28; 10 bases are a match to TRBD2. As DNA, the CDR3 is TGTGCCAGCAGGGCTAGCGGGAGATCCTACGAGCAGTACTTC. Encoded protein: CASRASGRSYEQYF.